One T cell receptor beta chain is described in this entry. Its antigen is as yet unknown. The CDR3 does not close with the conserved phenylalanine or tryptophan, likely indicating a read error. These data originate in a study of tumor-infiltrating lymphocytes in primary liver carcinoma. On the study more broadly: Sample yields, roughly 3.65 to 8 million productive TCRbeta reads, were similar across the tissue types. General study results and limits: Pairs comparing tumor with adjacent tissue or blood overlapped less than pairs drawn from tumor regions.

Unsorted bulk tissue, roughly 20-32 mg of it, served as the source for co-extraction of RNA and DNA. Primary liver carcinoma, confirmed by histopathology, was surgically resected. Over 75% viable tumor cells were present in every tumor sample. With roughly 0.5 ug total RNA as template and a constant-region primer, TCR beta cDNA was made. Libraries covering TCR beta were generated through three nested multiplex PCR rounds (using a slightly modified ARM-PCR). The study ran its first two PCR rounds for roughly 10 cycles each, using TRBV1-TRBV30 forward primers and a C-beta reverse primer. TCRdb fed the multiplex PCR reads into MiXCR, producing one record per CDR3 protein. The sample holds about 84,000 distinct CDR3 sequences, around 70% seen once. The trim removed 4 bases at V and 9 bases at J, leaving 6 bases unmatched. This CDR3 has 12 residues. Germline CDR1 is SQVTM and CDR2 is ANQGSEA.

Sequencing was carried out using liver tumor tissue from sampling region 1. The subset was: tumor region T1, superior pole. The V gene is TRBV29-1, the J gene TRBJ1-5, with 7 bases aligning to TRBD1. The source is a man in his forties with primary liver carcinoma and hepatitis B virus infection. Here the CDR3 reads CSVGEGAAPQHP. The CDR3 DNA sequence: TGCAGCGTTGGAGAGGGGGCCGCGCCCCAGCATCCT.